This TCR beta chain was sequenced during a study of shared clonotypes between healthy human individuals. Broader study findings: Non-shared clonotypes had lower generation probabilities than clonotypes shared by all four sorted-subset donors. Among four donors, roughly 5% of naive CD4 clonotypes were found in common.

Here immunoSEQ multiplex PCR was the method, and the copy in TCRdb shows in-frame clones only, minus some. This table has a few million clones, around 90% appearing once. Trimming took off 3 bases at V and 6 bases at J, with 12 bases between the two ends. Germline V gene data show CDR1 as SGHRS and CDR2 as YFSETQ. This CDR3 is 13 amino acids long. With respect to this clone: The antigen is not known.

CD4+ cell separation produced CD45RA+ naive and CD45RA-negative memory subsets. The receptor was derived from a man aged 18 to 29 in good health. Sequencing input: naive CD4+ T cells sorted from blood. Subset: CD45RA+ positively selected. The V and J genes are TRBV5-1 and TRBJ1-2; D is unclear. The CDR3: CASSWTQIDGYTF. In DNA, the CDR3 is TGCGCCAGCAGCTGGACCCAAATCGATGGCTACACCTTC.